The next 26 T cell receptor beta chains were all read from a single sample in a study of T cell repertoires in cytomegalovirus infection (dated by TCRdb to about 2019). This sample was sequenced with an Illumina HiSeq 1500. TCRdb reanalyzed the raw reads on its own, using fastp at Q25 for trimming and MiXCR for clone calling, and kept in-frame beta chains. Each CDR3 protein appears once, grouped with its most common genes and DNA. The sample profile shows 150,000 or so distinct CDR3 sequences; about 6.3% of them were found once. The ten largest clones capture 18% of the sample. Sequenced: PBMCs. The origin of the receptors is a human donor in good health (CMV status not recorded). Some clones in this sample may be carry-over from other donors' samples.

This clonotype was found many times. The chain's CDR3 is CASSFQGGGQETQYF. CDR3 coding DNA: TGTGCCAGCAGCTTCCAAGGCGGGGGCCAAGAGACCCAGTACTTC. The chain employs TRBV7-2 and TRBJ2-5; 7 bases match TRBD2. The CDR3 loop spans 15 amino acids. The V segment lost 3 bases and the J segment 1 base; nucleotides outside the gene matches: 5. The germline gives CDR1 SGHTA, CDR2 FQGNSA.

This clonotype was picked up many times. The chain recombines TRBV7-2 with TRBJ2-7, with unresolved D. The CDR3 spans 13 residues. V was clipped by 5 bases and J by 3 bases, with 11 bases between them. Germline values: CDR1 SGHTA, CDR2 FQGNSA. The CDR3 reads CASSTSFNYEQYF. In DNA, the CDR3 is TGTGCCAGCAGCACCTCGTTTAACTACGAGCAGTACTTC.

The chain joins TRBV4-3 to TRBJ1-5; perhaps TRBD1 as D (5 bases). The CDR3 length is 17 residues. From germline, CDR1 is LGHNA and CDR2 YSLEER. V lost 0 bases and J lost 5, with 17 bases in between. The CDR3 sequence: CASSQDWGRAIDQPQHF. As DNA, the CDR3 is TGCGCCAGCAGCCAAGACTGGGGCAGGGCAATTGATCAGCCCCAGCATTTT.

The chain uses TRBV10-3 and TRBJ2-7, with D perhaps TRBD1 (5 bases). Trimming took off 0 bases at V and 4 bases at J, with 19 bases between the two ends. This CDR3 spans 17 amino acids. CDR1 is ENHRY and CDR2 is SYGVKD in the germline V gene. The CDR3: CAISESPAGSLYYEQYF. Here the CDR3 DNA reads TGTGCCATCAGTGAGTCCCCCGCAGGGTCCCTTTATTACGAGCAGTACTTC.

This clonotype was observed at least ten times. The CDR3 region is CASREQGFFNTEAFF. CDR3 coding DNA: TGTGCCAGCAGAGAACAGGGGTTTTTTAACACTGAAGCTTTCTTT. The chain is built from TRBV12-3 or TRBV12-4 and TRBJ1-1; 7 bases are a match to TRBD1. V gave up 6 bases and J gave up 2 bases; unmatched junction bases: 9. This CDR3 is 15 amino acids long.

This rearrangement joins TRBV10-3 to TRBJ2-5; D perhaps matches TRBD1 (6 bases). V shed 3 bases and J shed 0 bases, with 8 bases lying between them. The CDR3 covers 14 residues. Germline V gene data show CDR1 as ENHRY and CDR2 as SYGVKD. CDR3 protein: CAISDTGYQETQYF. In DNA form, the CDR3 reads TGTGCCATCAGTGATACAGGGTACCAAGAGACCCAGTACTTC.

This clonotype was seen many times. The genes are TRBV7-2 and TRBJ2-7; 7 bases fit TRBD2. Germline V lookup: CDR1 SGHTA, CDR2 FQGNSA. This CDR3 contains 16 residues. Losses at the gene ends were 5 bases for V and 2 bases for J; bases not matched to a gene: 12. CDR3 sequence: CASSVHSGLPAYEQYF. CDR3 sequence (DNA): TGTGCCAGCAGCGTCCACTCGGGACTACCCGCCTACGAGCAGTACTTC. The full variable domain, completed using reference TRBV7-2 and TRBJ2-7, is GAGVSQSPSNKVTEKGKDVELRCDPISGHTALYWYRQSLGQGLEFLIYFQGNSAPDKSGLPSDRFSAERTGGSVSTLTIQRTQQEDSAVYLCASSVHSGLPAYEQYFGPGTRLTVT.

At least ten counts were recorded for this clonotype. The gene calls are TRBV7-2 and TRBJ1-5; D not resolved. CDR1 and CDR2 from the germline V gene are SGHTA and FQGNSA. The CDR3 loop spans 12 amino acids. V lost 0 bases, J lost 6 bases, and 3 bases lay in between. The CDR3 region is CASSLALQPQHF. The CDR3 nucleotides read TGTGCCAGCAGCTTAGCGCTTCAGCCCCAGCATTTT.

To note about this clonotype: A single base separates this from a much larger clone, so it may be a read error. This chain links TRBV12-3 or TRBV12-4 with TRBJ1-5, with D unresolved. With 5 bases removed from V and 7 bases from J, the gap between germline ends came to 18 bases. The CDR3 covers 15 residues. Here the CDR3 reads CASSPDGLGIQPQHF. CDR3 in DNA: TGTGCCAGCAGTCCCGATGGGCTGGGGATACAGCCCCAGCATTTT.

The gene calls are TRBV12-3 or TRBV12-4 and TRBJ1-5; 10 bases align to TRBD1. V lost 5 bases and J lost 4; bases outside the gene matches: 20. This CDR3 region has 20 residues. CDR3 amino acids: CASSLHTGTGDPLRNQPQHF. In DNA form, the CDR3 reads TGTGCCAGCAGTCTCCACACCGGGACAGGGGACCCATTACGGAATCAGCCCCAGCATTTT.

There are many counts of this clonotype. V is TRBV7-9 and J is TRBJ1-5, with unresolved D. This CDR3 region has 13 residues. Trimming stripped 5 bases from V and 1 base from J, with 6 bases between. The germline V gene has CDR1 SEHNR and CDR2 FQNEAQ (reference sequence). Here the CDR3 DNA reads TGTGCCAGCAGCCCCCAGAGCAATCAGCCCCAGCATTTT. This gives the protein CASSPQSNQPQHF.

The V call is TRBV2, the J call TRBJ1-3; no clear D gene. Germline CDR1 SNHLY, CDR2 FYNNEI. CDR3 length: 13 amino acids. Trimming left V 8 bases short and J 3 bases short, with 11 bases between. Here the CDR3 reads CASDPGGGNTIYF. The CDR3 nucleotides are TGTGCCAGCGACCCCGGAGGTGGAAACACCATATATTTT.

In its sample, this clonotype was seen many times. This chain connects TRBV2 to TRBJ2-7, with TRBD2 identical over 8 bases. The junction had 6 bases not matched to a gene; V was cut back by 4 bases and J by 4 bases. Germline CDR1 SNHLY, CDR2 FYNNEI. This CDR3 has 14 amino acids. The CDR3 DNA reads TGTGCCAGCAGTGCAACAGGACTAGCTTACGAGCAGTACTTC. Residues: CASSATGLAYEQYF.

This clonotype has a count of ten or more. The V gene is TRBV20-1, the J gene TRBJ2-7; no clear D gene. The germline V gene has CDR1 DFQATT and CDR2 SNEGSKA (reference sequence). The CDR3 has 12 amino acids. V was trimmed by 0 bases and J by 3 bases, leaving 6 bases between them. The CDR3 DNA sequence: TGCAGTGCTAGAGAGTGGGGCTACGAGCAGTACTTC. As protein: CSAREWGYEQYF.

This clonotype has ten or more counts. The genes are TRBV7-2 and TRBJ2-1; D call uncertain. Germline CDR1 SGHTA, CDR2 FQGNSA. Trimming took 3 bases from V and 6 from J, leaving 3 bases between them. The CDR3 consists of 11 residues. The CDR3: CASSFTNEQFF. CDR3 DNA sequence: TGTGCCAGCAGCTTCACCAATGAGCAGTTCTTC.

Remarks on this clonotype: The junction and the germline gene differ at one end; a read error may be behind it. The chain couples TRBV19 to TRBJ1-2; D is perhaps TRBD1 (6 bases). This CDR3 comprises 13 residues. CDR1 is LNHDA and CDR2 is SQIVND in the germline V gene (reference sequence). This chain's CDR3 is CASRTGLFYGYTF. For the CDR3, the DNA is TGTGCAAGTAGAACAGGGCTGTTCTATGGCTACACCTTC.

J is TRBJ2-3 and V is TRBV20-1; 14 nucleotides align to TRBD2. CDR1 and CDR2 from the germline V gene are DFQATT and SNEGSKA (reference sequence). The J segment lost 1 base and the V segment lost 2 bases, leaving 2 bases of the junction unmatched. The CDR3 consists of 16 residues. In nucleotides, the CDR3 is TGCAGTGCTAGAACGGGACTAGCGGGGGGCACAGATACGCAGTATTTT. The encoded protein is CSARTGLAGGTDTQYF.

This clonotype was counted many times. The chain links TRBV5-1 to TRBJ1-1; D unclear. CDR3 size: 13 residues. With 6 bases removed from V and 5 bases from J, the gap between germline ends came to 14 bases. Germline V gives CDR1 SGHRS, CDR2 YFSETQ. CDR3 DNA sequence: TGCGCCAGCACCCGAATCGGAGGGACTGAAGCTTTCTTT. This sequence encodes CASTRIGGTEAFF. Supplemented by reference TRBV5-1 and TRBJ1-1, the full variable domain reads KAGVTQTPRYLIKTRGQQVTLSCSPISGHRSVSWYQQTPGQGLQFLFEYFSETQRNKGNFPGRFSGRQFSNSRSEMNVSTLELGDSALYLCASTRIGGTEAFFGQGTRLTVV.

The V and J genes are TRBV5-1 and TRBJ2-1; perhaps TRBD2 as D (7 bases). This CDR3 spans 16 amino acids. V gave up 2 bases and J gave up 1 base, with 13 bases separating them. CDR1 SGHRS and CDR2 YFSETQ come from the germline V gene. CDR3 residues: CASSLAGTISYNEQFF. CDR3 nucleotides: TGCGCCAGCAGCTTAGCGGGGACAATTTCCTACAATGAGCAGTTCTTC. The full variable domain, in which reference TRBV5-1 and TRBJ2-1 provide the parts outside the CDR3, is KAGVTQTPRYLIKTRGQQVTLSCSPISGHRSVSWYQQTPGQGLQFLFEYFSETQRNKGNFPGRFSGRQFSNSRSEMNVSTLELGDSALYLCASSLAGTISYNEQFFGPGTRLTVL.

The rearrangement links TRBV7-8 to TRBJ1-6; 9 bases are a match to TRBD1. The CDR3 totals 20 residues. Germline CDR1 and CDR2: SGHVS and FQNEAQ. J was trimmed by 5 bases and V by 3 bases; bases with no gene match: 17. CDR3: CASSFGTGPTTPPHNSPLHF. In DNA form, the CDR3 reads TGTGCCAGCAGCTTTGGGACAGGGCCTACTACCCCTCCTCATAATTCACCCCTCCACTTT.

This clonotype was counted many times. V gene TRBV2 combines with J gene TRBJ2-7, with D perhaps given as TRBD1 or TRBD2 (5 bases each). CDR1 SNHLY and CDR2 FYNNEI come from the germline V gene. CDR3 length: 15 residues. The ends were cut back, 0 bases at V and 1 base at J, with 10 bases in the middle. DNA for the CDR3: TGTGCCAGCAGTGAAGCATGGGACGGATCCTACGAGCAGTACTTC. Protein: CASSEAWDGSYEQYF.

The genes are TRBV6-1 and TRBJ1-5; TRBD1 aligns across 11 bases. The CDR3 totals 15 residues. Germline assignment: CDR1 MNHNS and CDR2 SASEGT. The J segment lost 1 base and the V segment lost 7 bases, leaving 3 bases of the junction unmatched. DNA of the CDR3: TGTGCCAGCAACGGACAGGGGGCAAGCAATCAGCCCCAGCATTTT. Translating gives CASNGQGASNQPQHF.

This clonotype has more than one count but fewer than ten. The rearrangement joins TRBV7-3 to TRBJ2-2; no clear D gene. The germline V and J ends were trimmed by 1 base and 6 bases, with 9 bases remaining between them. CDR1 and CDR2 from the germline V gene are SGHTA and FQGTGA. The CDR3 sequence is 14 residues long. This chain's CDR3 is CASSLSRGPGELFF. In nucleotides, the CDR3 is TGTGCCAGCAGCTTAAGTCGCGGACCCGGGGAGCTGTTTTTT.

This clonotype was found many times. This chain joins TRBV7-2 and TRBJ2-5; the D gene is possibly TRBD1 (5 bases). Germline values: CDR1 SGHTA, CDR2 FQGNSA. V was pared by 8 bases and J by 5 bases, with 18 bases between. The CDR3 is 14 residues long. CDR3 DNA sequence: TGTGCCAGCTTCGTAACAGGACAAGGGGAGACCCAGTACTTC. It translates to CASFVTGQGETQYF. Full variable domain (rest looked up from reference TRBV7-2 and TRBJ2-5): GAGVSQSPSNKVTEKGKDVELRCDPISGHTALYWYRQSLGQGLEFLIYFQGNSAPDKSGLPSDRFSAERTGGSVSTLTIQRTQQEDSAVYLCASFVTGQGETQYFGPGTRLLVL.

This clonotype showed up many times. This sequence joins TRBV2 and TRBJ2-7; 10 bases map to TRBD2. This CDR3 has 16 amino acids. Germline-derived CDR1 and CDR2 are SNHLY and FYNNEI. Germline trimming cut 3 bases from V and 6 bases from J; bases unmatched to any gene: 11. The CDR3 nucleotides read TGTGCCAGCAGTGATGGAGTGCAGCGGGGGGGCCTCGAGCAGTACTTC. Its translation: CASSDGVQRGGLEQYF.

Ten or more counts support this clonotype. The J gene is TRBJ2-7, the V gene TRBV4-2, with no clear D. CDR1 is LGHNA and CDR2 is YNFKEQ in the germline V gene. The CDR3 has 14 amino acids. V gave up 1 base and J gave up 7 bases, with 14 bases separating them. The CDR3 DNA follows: TGTGCCAGCAGCCAAGCTGGCAGTTTAGGGGAGCAGTACTTC. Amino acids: CASSQAGSLGEQYF.